What follows are 17 T cell receptor beta chains derived from one specimen sequenced in a study of T-cell reconstitution after alpha-beta-depleted transplantation in children. The TCRbeta library incorporated unique molecular identifiers. TCRdb reanalysed the PCR reads using MiXCR and keeps one entry per CDR3 protein. The sample yields fewer than 150,000 distinct CDR3 sequences, roughly 9.7% seen once. This material consisted of PBMCs, mostly from graft donor cells, taken 180 days after TCRalphabeta/CD19-depleted stem cell transplant. These receptors were taken from a girl in the first two years of life who had a stem cell transplant for combined immunodeficiency, so the T cells may come from the graft donor.

A few counts support this clonotype. The rearrangement joins TRBV7-2 to TRBJ1-2; D remains unclear. This CDR3 spans 13 amino acids. Germline V lookup: CDR1 SGHTA, CDR2 FQGNSA. V dropped 7 bases and J dropped 5 bases, with 14 bases sitting between them. CDR3 DNA: TGTGCCAGCACCACCGGGCCCTGGTATGGCTACACCTTC. Amino acid sequence: CASTTGPWYGYTF.

This clonotype occurred a few times. This rearrangement joins TRBV12-3 or TRBV12-4 to TRBJ1-1; 10 bases are a match to TRBD1. CDR3 length equals 15 residues. The ends lost 6 bases at V and 4 bases at J; junction bases unmatched: 8. The CDR3 loop is CASSLAGTGATEAFF. In DNA, the CDR3 is TGTGCCAGCAGCCTAGCCGGGACAGGGGCCACTGAAGCTTTCTTT.

This clonotype was picked up a small number of times. V is TRBV4-2 and J is TRBJ2-4; 13 bases match TRBD2. There are 18 residues in the CDR3. Germline trimming cut 1 base from V and 7 bases from J; bases unmatched to any gene: 10. Germline V CDR1 and CDR2: LGHNA, YNFKEQ. The CDR3 coding sequence is TGTGCCAGCAGCCAAGGCCCGGGACTAGCGGGGTCAGGGAACATTCAGTACTTC. Translated, it gives CASSQGPGLAGSGNIQYF.

Only a few counts were recorded for this clonotype. The rearrangement joins TRBV20-1 to TRBJ1-5, with TRBD1 matching over 7 bases. The CDR3 spans 13 residues. CDR1 and CDR2 (germline): DFQATT, SNEGSKA (reference sequence). V trimming: 5 bases; J trimming: 3 bases; junction bases outside the gene matches: 4. CDR3 region: CSAQDRFNQPQHF. As DNA, the CDR3 is TGCAGTGCTCAGGACAGGTTCAATCAGCCCCAGCATTTT.

Worth noting for this clonotype: The junction shows a germline mismatch at one end, possibly a read error. The V call is TRBV6-2 or TRBV6-3, the J call TRBJ2-6; weak D call: TRBD1 (6 bases). The CDR3 runs to 14 residues. In germline, CDR1 is MNHEY, CDR2 SVGEGT. CDR3 coding DNA: TGTGCCAGCAGCCCCAGGGGTTGGGCCAACGGCCTGACTTTC. Translated, it gives CASSPRGWANGLTF.

By sample share, this clonotype is medium-sized (0.01 to 0.1%). The rearrangement links TRBV12-3 or TRBV12-4 to TRBJ2-3; D might be TRBD1 (6 bases). This CDR3 has 14 amino acids. V shed 7 bases and J shed 5 bases, with 16 bases lying between them. CDR3 in amino acids: CASTPGHAGDTQYF. CDR3 in DNA: TGTGCCAGCACCCCGGGACATGCTGGAGATACGCAGTATTTT.

This clonotype was observed a handful of times. CDR3 loop: CASSQPGLFSYEQYF. Here the CDR3 DNA reads TGTGCCAGCAGTCAACCGGGACTTTTCTCCTACGAGCAGTACTTC. This chain uses TRBV7-2 with TRBJ2-7, with D possibly being TRBD2 (6 bases). CDR1 is SGHTA and CDR2 is FQGNSA in the germline V gene. V lost 6 bases and J lost 0, with 15 bases in between. The CDR3 length is 15 residues.

The sample holds a few counts of this clonotype. The chain uses TRBV19 and TRBJ1-1; 9 nucleotides match TRBD1. Losses at the gene ends were 3 bases for V and 4 bases for J; bases not matched to a gene: 0. Germline V gene lookup returns CDR1 LNHDA and CDR2 SQIVND (reference sequence). The CDR3 extends over 13 amino acids. CDR3 nucleotide sequence: TGTGCCAGTAGTATGACAGGGGGCACTGAAGCTTTCTTT. This gives the protein CASSMTGGTEAFF.

This clonotype was found many times. This chain joins TRBV29-1 and TRBJ2-7, with D unresolved. Germline lookup yields CDR1 SQVTM and CDR2 ANQGSEA. The V end lost 0 bases, the J end lost 0 bases, and 6 bases lay between the germline ends. CDR3 length: 13 residues. The CDR3 nucleotides are TGCAGCGTTGAAGAAGACAACTCCTACGAGCAGTACTTC. Translation gives CSVEEDNSYEQYF.

The CDR3 nucleotides are TGCAGTGCTAGGCCGGGTAACACTGAAGCTTTCTTT. Translation gives CSARPGNTEAFF. The rearrangement uses TRBV20-1 and TRBJ1-1; D gene uncertain. Germline V gene sequence: CDR1 DFQATT, CDR2 SNEGSKA (reference sequence). The CDR3 consists of 12 residues. The V gene lost 3 bases and the J gene lost 2 bases, with 7 bases spanning the gap.

This clonotype was picked up many times. The chain recombines TRBV12-3 or TRBV12-4 with TRBJ2-2, with D perhaps being TRBD1 or TRBD2 (5 bases each). This CDR3 is 16 amino acids long. Trimming stripped 6 bases from V and 3 bases from J, with 17 bases between. The CDR3 spells CASSGAYRADTGELFF. The CDR3 DNA reads TGTGCCAGCAGCGGGGCTTACAGAGCGGACACCGGGGAGCTGTTTTTT.

The chain employs TRBV20-1 and TRBJ2-5; D not resolved. The CDR3 is 12 amino acids. The V gene's germline CDR1 is DFQATT and CDR2 SNEGSKA (reference sequence). The germline V and J ends were trimmed by 1 base and 0 bases, with 3 bases remaining between them. The CDR3 bases are TGCAGTGCTAGAGGCAACCAAGAGACCCAGTACTTC. Translated: CSARGNQETQYF.

This clonotype was picked up a small number of times. V usage is TRBV7-8 and J usage is TRBJ1-1, with TRBD1 identical over 8 bases. The CDR3 has 14 residues. Germline V CDR1 and CDR2: SGHVS, FQNEAQ. V lost 1 base to trimming and J lost 3 bases; unmatched junction nucleotides: 1. DNA of the CDR3: TGTGCCAGCAGCTTAGGGACAGGGTACACTGAAGCTTTCTTT. It specifies CASSLGTGYTEAFF.

J is TRBJ1-5 and V is TRBV20-1; 8 nucleotides agree with TRBD1. CDR1 and CDR2 (germline): DFQATT, SNEGSKA (reference sequence). The CDR3 covers 15 residues. J was trimmed by 0 bases and V by 0 bases; bases with no gene match: 1. CDR3 nucleotide sequence: TGCAGTGCTAGAGATGGGACAGGTAGCAATCAGCCCCAGCATTTT. Translated, it gives CSARDGTGSNQPQHF.

The J gene is TRBJ2-7, the V gene TRBV6-1; the match to TRBD1 covers 9 bases. Unmatched junction bases numbered 14, after V lost 6 bases and J lost 5 bases. CDR1 and CDR2 from the germline V gene are MNHNS and SASEGT. The CDR3 consists of 16 residues. CDR3 sequence reads: CASSRWTGVVVNEQYF. The CDR3 nucleotides are TGTGCCAGCAGCCGATGGACAGGGGTTGTGGTCAACGAGCAGTACTTC.

V and J are TRBV12-3 or TRBV12-4 and TRBJ2-7; 10 nucleotides agree with TRBD1. Unmatched junction bases numbered 14, after V lost 3 bases and J lost 9 bases. CDR3 length: 16 amino acids. The CDR3 protein is CASSFTYGTGDGVQYF. DNA of the CDR3: TGTGCCAGCAGTTTCACCTACGGGACAGGGGATGGGGTGCAGTACTTC.

In this sample, this clonotype turned up a few times. The genes are TRBV12-3 or TRBV12-4 and TRBJ2-3, with no clear D. Trimming shortened V by 5 bases and J by 2 bases, and 11 bases separated the two germline ends. This CDR3 is 14 amino acids long. CDR3 bases: TGTGCCAGCAGTGCCCACCGCATCACAGATACGCAGTATTTT. Protein sequence: CASSAHRITDTQYF.